This TCR beta chain was sequenced in a study of T cell clones after liver transplantation (dated by TCRdb to between 2017 and 2020). For the study in its entirety: Samples were obtained from ITN030ST, a randomized trial in which withdrawal of immunosuppression was attempted within 2 years of liver transplantation. Donor-reactive T cell clones were identified by TCRbeta sequencing following a pre-transplant mixed lymphocyte reaction and were subsequently tracked in post-transplant blood. Third party-reactive TCRbeta sequences from pre-transplant MLRs were also identified as an antigen-independent comparator for donor-reactive sequences. Of the eight recipients, a few were HCV-positive, while the remaining recipients had been transplanted for non-autoimmune, non-viral indications. Subjects received no induction therapy and standard immunosuppression until randomization at 12-24 months post-transplant. Tolerance was defined as complete immunosuppression withdrawal for at least one year with no rise in liver enzymes beyond twice the upper limit of normal. Blood samples were collected pre-transplant, pre-randomization before withdrawal, and post-randomization after either full withdrawal or failed withdrawal. The study cohort included 8 liver transplant recipients, of whom 3 were classified as tolerant and 5 as non-tolerant. Findings and caveats that apply to the study as a whole: After accounting for repertoire turnover, donor-reactive detection was significantly reduced in 7 of 8 subjects for CD4 and 8 of 8 for CD8. Without allograft tissue specimens, donor-reactive T cells may have migrated into the graft rather than being deleted. Because of small, heterogeneous patient numbers and non-standardized post-transplant time points, the conclusions were only preliminary. A greater decline was seen for donor-reactive sequences than for third party-reactive sequences, suggesting partial antigen-specific deletion unrelated to withdrawal success. In a couple of subjects, low numbers of available donor cells limited the measurable donor-reactive repertoire. In 5 of 8 subjects, circulating donor-reactive CD4 TCRbeta sequences decreased significantly after transplant, regardless of tolerance or HCV status.

In the case of this clone: Its antigen is currently not known. Base-call qualities are not available, and no considerably larger clone is one nucleotide away.

Clipping removes 0 bases from V and 7 bases from J, with 6 as the unmatched junction base count. Reading from cysteine to phenylalanine, the CDR3 counts 14 amino acids. The only DNA kept is the CDR3, 42 bases in frame from the first base. CDR1 and CDR2, looked up from the germline V gene, are SGHRS and YFSETQ. High-throughput TCRbeta CDR3 sequencing of frozen genomic DNA was performed by immunoSEQ, including PCR amplification, mapping, bias correction and internal controls. In the source study's methods: Only productive rearrangements were retained, with each unique TCRbeta sequence defined by its CDR3 nucleotide sequence together with its V and J gene. For a sequence to be called donor-reactive, it needed a frequency of at least 0.01% and at least 5-fold expansion in CFSE-low cells compared with unstimulated pre-transplant cells. Minimum frequency thresholds were set for each subject on the basis of the unstimulated sample with the lowest template count, so that a detection power of at least 90% was ensured. Jensen-Shannon divergence between the top 1000 TCRbeta sequences post-transplant and pre-transplant was used to measure repertoire turnover. Two-sided Fisher's exact tests were used to test for changes in the detection of donor-reactive sequences. TCRdb carries this immuneACCESS record with in-frame sequences only. Its versions omit some clonotypes, under half of them owing to an unresolved V gene in the studies checked, with the rest unexplained. The V and J calls and clone size come from that table; D and trimming were worked out from the DNA. The sample yields 55,000 to 80,000 clones; 90% were counted once. Together, the top ten hold 2% to 3% of the sample.

The sample's time point label, in plain terms: pre-transplant. Unstimulated PBMCs, after thawing, were stained for CD3, CD4 and CD8 and then FACS-sorted into CD3+CD4+ and CD3+CD8+ populations. Each of the 8 studied subjects was randomized to immunosuppression withdrawal. The Qiagen DNeasy Blood and Tissue Kit was used for isolation of genomic DNA. The sequence derives from a human donor who received a liver transplant. This specimen consisted of CD4+ T cells from blood, obtained before liver transplant. Here the chain combines TRBV5-1 and TRBJ1-2; a stretch of 7 junction bases matches TRBD1. The CDR3 here reads CASSLGRGSSGYTF. The bases read TGCGCCAGCAGCTTGGGCAGGGGGTCGAGTGGCTACACCTTC.